This T cell receptor beta chain was retrieved from a study of T cells in Graves' hyperthyroidism and ophthalmopathy. Study results and limitations: Appearing also in blood were most of the thyroid clonotypes expanded above 0.001. Ophthalmopathy could be told apart from stable hyperthyroidism with a 13 V-J model.

This clonotype was seen just once. Its antigen remains unknown. The V and J ends lost 0 bases and 6 bases, in that order; junction bases with no gene match: 5. Germline assignment: CDR1 MNHNS and CDR2 SASEGT. The CDR3 loop spans 14 amino acids. TCR beta CDR3 region amplification was performed from RNA transcripts. The study used the HTBI primer set for a first-round RT-PCR of the TCR CDR3. One entry per CDR3 protein results from TCRdb running MiXCR on the multiplex PCR reads. The sample shows 660,000 or so distinct CDR3 sequences, less than 45% of them seen only once. The receptor's source is an adult man with Graves' disease, either hyperthyroidism or ophthalmopathy (not recorded which). The rearrangement uses TRBV6-1 and TRBJ2-7; 7 positions agree with TRBD2. Sequencing was carried out using peripheral blood or thyroid tissue (not recorded which). CDR3 region: CASSEAFGRGEQYF. In DNA form, the CDR3 reads TGTGCCAGCAGTGAAGCTTTTGGGAGGGGCGAGCAGTACTTC.